The clone carrying this T cell receptor beta chain was found many times. Its antigen is undetermined. Treg sorting used a CD4+CD25+CD127-/low gate. The CDR3 is made up of 15 amino acids. Germline V gives CDR1 SGHTA, CDR2 FQGNSA. Trimming pared 5 bases from V and 5 bases from J, leaving 16 bases between. Overall study results and limits: Tumor Treg TCRs overlapped most with tumor naive CD4+ cells. In terms of TCR gene usage, tumor memory CD4+ T cells clustered together with blood and lymph node memory CD4+ cells, as well as with lymph node naive CD4+ cells. Larger-cohort validation covered only one TCR beta V-J rearrangement.

Full-length variable regions came from constant-region reverse primers plus semi-nested Nested Universal Primer A PCR. TCRdb re-called the 5' RACE reads with MiXCR, one entry per CDR3 protein. The data show fewer than 75,000 distinct CDR3 sequences, with approximately 26% seen just once and 2.2% held by the top ten. The TCR sequence derives from a female donor with breast cancer. This chain connects TRBV7-2 to TRBJ2-1; D possibly corresponds to TRBD2 (6 bases). The sequencing input was tumor-infiltrating Tregs sorted from the breast tumor. CDR3 coding DNA: TGTGCCAGCAGCGCTGGAGGGACCCCCAACAATGAGCAGTTCTTC. It encodes CASSAGGTPNNEQFF.